Listed here are 32 T cell receptor beta chains from one sample, sequenced in a study of cytomegalovirus exposure and HLA in healthy donors (dated 2017 in TCRdb). Receptors were amplified or captured by the immunoSEQ multiplex PCR assay. The multiplex PCR relied on a mix of 60 forward primers for TCR Vbeta segments and 13 reverse primers for TCR Jbeta segments. TCRdb mirrors the immuneACCESS table, restricted to in-frame sequences. Some clones are absent from its copies; in checked studies, under half trace to an unresolved V gene, and the reason for the others is unknown. In this sample the table shows more than 25,000 clones, roughly 70% of which occur a single time. The top ten constitute 4% to 4.5% of the sample. The material sequenced was PBMCs. These receptor sequences come from a woman aged 50 to 65 in good health and CMV-seronegative.

This chain joins TRBV5-4 and TRBJ2-5; D is uncertain. Trimming took off 2 bases at V and 2 bases at J, with 4 bases between the two ends. The germline V gene has CDR1 SGHNT and CDR2 YYREEE (reference sequence). This CDR3 is 12 amino acids long. The CDR3 spells CASSFSQETQYF. Here the CDR3 DNA reads TGTGCCAGCAGCTTTTCTCAAGAGACCCAGTACTTC.

The chain links TRBV4-1 to TRBJ1-5, with D unclear. The CDR3 is made up of 12 amino acids. Germline V gene data show CDR1 as MGHRA and CDR2 as YSYEKL. The V gene lost 4 bases and the J gene lost 4 bases, with 5 bases spanning the gap. Here the CDR3 DNA reads TGCGCCAGCAGCCCCCCAAATCAGCCCCAGCATTTT. This translates into CASSPPNQPQHF.

The chain has TRBV2 and TRBJ1-1; tentatively, D is TRBD1 (6 bases). The V gene's germline CDR1 is SNHLY and CDR2 FYNNEI. V shed 9 bases and J shed 0 bases, with 17 bases lying between them. This CDR3 region has 15 residues. CDR3 DNA: TGTGCCAGAGAACTGGAGGACAGAATGAACACTGAAGCTTTCTTT. Its protein is CARELEDRMNTEAFF.

The J gene is TRBJ1-1, the V gene TRBV27, with D possibly TRBD1 on 6 matching bases. CDR1 and CDR2 (germline): MNHEY, SMNVEV (reference sequence). Trimming pared 4 bases from V and 9 bases from J, leaving 12 bases between. CDR3 length: 12 amino acids. As DNA, the CDR3 is TGTGCCAGCAGTTCGACAGGAGAAAAAGCTTTCTTT. Encoded protein: CASSSTGEKAFF.

The chain has TRBV29-1 and TRBJ2-1; no firm D call. The CDR3 consists of 12 residues. Deletions cut 8 bases from V and 3 bases from J, with 11 bases between. CDR1 and CDR2 from the germline V gene are SQVTM and ANQGSEA. Here the CDR3 reads CSTRLIYNEQFF. CDR3 coding DNA: TGCAGCACGCGACTTATCTACAATGAGCAGTTCTTC.

The rearrangement joins TRBV7-9 to TRBJ2-3, with D possibly being TRBD2 (6 bases). V lost 5 bases to trimming and J lost 5 bases, with 20 bases between them. The CDR3 has 16 amino acids. From germline, CDR1 is SEHNR and CDR2 FQNEAQ (reference sequence). The DNA of the CDR3 is TGTGCCAGCAGCCCCTCGAGGCCCGGGAGATTAGATACGCAGTATTTT. It translates to CASSPSRPGRLDTQYF.

This clone was counted a few times. The V gene is TRBV7-2, the J gene TRBJ1-5; D not resolved. Germline V gives CDR1 SGHTA, CDR2 FQGNSA. CDR3 size: 12 residues. Trimming stripped 3 bases from V and 7 bases from J, with 7 bases between. The CDR3 protein is CASSFAGQPQHF. The CDR3 nucleotides read TGTGCCAGCAGCTTCGCGGGGCAGCCCCAGCATTTT.

The genes are TRBV7-9 and TRBJ1-1, with a possible D match to TRBD1 (6 bases). This CDR3 contains 14 residues. V lost 5 bases, J lost 0 bases, and 10 bases lay in between. Germline assignment: CDR1 SEHNR and CDR2 FQNEAQ (reference sequence). The CDR3: CASSKQGLNTEAFF. As DNA, the CDR3 is TGTGCCAGCAGCAAGCAGGGGTTGAACACTGAAGCTTTCTTT.

The chain recombines TRBV5-1 with TRBJ2-7; 7 nucleotides align to TRBD2. In germline, CDR1 is SGHRS, CDR2 YFSETQ. Trimming cost V 4 bases and J 8 bases; bases outside gene matches: 15. The CDR3 length is 15 residues. CDR3 coding DNA: TGCGCCAGCAGCCTGGCGCAAGCGGGGCCCTCCCAGCAGTACTTC. Its protein is CASSLAQAGPSQQYF.

This clone is a singleton in its sample. The chain uses TRBV6-5 and TRBJ2-1; D possibly corresponds to TRBD2 (6 bases). From germline, CDR1 is MNHEY and CDR2 SVGAGI. V was cut by 2 bases and J by 4 bases, with 12 bases left in between. This CDR3 region has 15 residues. CDR3 bases: TGTGCCAGCAGTTACGCCGGGACTTCTTACAATGAGCAGTTCTTC. Its protein product is CASSYAGTSYNEQFF.

This clone was counted only a few times. The chain links TRBV7-9 to TRBJ1-1; TRBD1 is a possible D gene (6 bases). CDR3 length equals 15 residues. The germline gives CDR1 SEHNR, CDR2 FQNEAQ (reference sequence). Trimming cost V 5 bases and J 5 bases, with 18 bases left between them. CDR3 sequence reads: CASSPDSAYWTEAFF. DNA of the CDR3: TGTGCCAGCAGCCCGGACAGCGCTTACTGGACTGAAGCTTTCTTT.

The chain couples TRBV29-1 to TRBJ1-1; 7 bases map to TRBD1. This CDR3 comprises 13 residues. V gave up 6 bases and J gave up 1 base; unmatched junction bases: 5. From germline, CDR1 is SQVTM and CDR2 ANQGSEA. The CDR3 nucleotides read TGCAGCGTGTGGACAGGCCCGAACACTGAAGCTTTCTTT. Residues: CSVWTGPNTEAFF.

J is TRBJ1-2 and V is TRBV25-1; a possible D gene is TRBD1 (5 bases). The CDR3 totals 14 residues. Germline CDR1 and CDR2: MGHDK and SYGVNS. V lost 5 bases and J lost 2, with 12 bases in between. As DNA, the CDR3 is TGTGCCAGCAGTCCCGACAGCGGGAACTATGGCTACACCTTC. Translation gives CASSPDSGNYGYTF.

The V gene is TRBV4-1, the J gene TRBJ2-3; 8 bases match TRBD2. The ends lost 3 bases at V and 2 bases at J; junction bases unmatched: 10. CDR3 length: 17 residues. Germline lookup yields CDR1 MGHRA and CDR2 YSYEKL. The CDR3 bases are TGCGCCAGCAGCCACCCCCTTAGCGGGGCGATCACAGATACGCAGTATTTT. Translation gives CASSHPLSGAITDTQYF.

This chain connects TRBV5-6 to TRBJ1-2, with 7 bases that match TRBD1. The CDR3 totals 13 residues. From germline, CDR1 is SGHDT and CDR2 YYEEEE. V shed 4 bases, J shed 14 bases, and the junction held 14 bases outside the gene matches. The CDR3 coding sequence is TGTGCCAGCAGCGACGGAAGGGACAGCCCCATGACCTTC. Its protein product is CASSDGRDSPMTF.

This clone has just one count. The genes are TRBV2 and TRBJ2-7; D unclear. CDR3 length: 11 residues. Per germline, CDR1 SNHLY and CDR2 FYNNEI. V lost 2 bases to trimming and J lost 3 bases, with 2 bases between them. The CDR3 DNA reads as TGTGCCAGCAGTGAATACTACGAGCAGTACTTC. It encodes CASSEYYEQYF.

This clone appeared a few times. The chain employs TRBV6-5 and TRBJ1-1, with D uncertain. The length of the CDR3 is 12 residues. Germline V gene sequence: CDR1 MNHEY, CDR2 SVGAGI. V lost 6 bases to trimming and J lost 8 bases, with 13 bases between them. Here the CDR3 DNA reads TGTGCCAGCAGCCGAGACCGGGTCGAAGCTTTCTTT. It yields the protein CASSRDRVEAFF.

In this sample, this clone turned up once. The chain recombines TRBV5-1 with TRBJ1-1; D may be TRBD1 (6 bases). The CDR3 extends over 16 amino acids. Germline-derived CDR1 and CDR2 are SGHRS and YFSETQ. The ends were cut back, 0 bases at V and 4 bases at J, with 16 bases in the middle. CDR3: CASSLDVWGLGTEAFF. CDR3 bases: TGCGCCAGCAGCTTGGACGTTTGGGGGCTCGGCACTGAAGCTTTCTTT. Filled out from reference TRBV5-1 and TRBJ1-1, the complete variable domain reads KAGVTQTPRYLIKTRGQQVTLSCSPISGHRSVSWYQQTPGQGLQFLFEYFSETQRNKGNFPGRFSGRQFSNSRSEMNVSTLELGDSALYLCASSLDVWGLGTEAFFGQGTRLTVV.

The rearrangement uses TRBV10-3 and TRBJ2-5; D is possibly TRBD1 (5 bases). The CDR3 is 14 residues long. V was trimmed by 2 bases and J by 2 bases, leaving 9 bases between them. Germline V lookup: CDR1 ENHRY, CDR2 SYGVKD. The CDR3 coding sequence is TGTGCCATCAGTGAGGACAGTGGGCAAGAGACCCAGTACTTC. It translates to CAISEDSGQETQYF.

The V gene is TRBV6-5, the J gene TRBJ1-4; unclear D gene. The CDR3 length is 13 residues. The ends were cut back, 1 base at V and 4 bases at J, with 4 bases in the middle. Germline values: CDR1 MNHEY, CDR2 SVGAGI. Here the CDR3 reads CASSYYSNEKLFF. The CDR3 DNA is TGTGCCAGCAGTTACTATAGTAATGAAAAACTGTTTTTT.

The chain couples TRBV14 to TRBJ1-4; D remains ambiguous. The CDR3 is 14 amino acids. Trimming removed 1 base from V and 2 bases from J, with 5 bases in between. The germline V gene has CDR1 SGHDN and CDR2 FVKESK. CDR3 DNA sequence: TGTGCCAGCAGCCAAGGGCAGACTAATGAAAAACTGTTTTTT. Translating it yields CASSQGQTNEKLFF.

The chain employs TRBV5-1 and TRBJ2-5; TRBD1 aligns across 7 bases. CDR3 size: 14 residues. Looked up from germline, CDR1 is SGHRS and CDR2 is YFSETQ. Losses at the gene ends were 4 bases for V and 7 bases for J; bases not matched to a gene: 10. Written as DNA, the CDR3 is TGCGCCAGCAGCCCTACTTCCGACAGGGCGACCCAGTACTTC. Its protein product is CASSPTSDRATQYF.

V is TRBV5-4 and J is TRBJ2-1; TRBD2 matches 10 bases. The ends lost 4 bases at V and 2 bases at J; junction bases unmatched: 6. The CDR3 has 16 amino acids. Looked up from germline, CDR1 is SGHNT and CDR2 is YYREEE (reference sequence). CDR3 coding DNA: TGTGCCAGCAGCCACCCGGGACTAGCGACCTACAATGAGCAGTTCTTC. Translated, it gives CASSHPGLATYNEQFF.

V and J are TRBV6-1 and TRBJ2-1; 12 positions match TRBD1. This CDR3 region has 17 residues. The germline V gene has CDR1 MNHNS and CDR2 SASEGT. The V gene end was trimmed by 2 bases and the J gene end by 10 bases; junction bases not matched to a gene: 12. The CDR3 DNA follows: TGTGCCAGCAGTGAATTAATTGGGGACAGGGGGCTTCGGGAGCAGTTCTTC. Translated: CASSELIGDRGLREQFF.

The rearrangement uses TRBV25-1 and TRBJ1-1; 10 bases align to TRBD1. CDR1 is MGHDK and CDR2 is SYGVNS in the germline V gene. The V gene end was trimmed by 2 bases and the J gene end by 2 bases; junction bases not matched to a gene: 8. The CDR3 runs to 17 residues. In DNA, the CDR3 is TGTGCCAGCAGTGAACGTACCGGGACAGGGGCCAACACTGAAGCTTTCTTT. This gives the protein CASSERTGTGANTEAFF.

The rearrangement joins TRBV14 to TRBJ1-2; 9 bases map to TRBD1. Unmatched junction bases numbered 5, after V lost 6 bases and J lost 9 bases. CDR3 size: 12 residues. CDR1 and CDR2 (germline): SGHDN, FVKESK. DNA of the CDR3: TGTGCCAGCAGAGGGACAGGGCTAAGCTACACCTTC. Protein product: CASRGTGLSYTF.

J is TRBJ1-5 and V is TRBV2, with 7 positions matching TRBD1. In germline, CDR1 is SNHLY, CDR2 FYNNEI. This CDR3 comprises 16 residues. V dropped 6 bases and J dropped 6; count of bases not matched to a gene: 14. The DNA of the CDR3 is TGTGCCAGCAGGGTCCCCGGGACAGTCTCGGTTCAGCCCCAGCATTTT. This translates into CASRVPGTVSVQPQHF.

The chain joins TRBV6-1 to TRBJ1-2; 9 bases align to TRBD1. Losses at the gene ends were 4 bases for V and 7 bases for J; bases not matched to a gene: 10. This CDR3 is built from 15 residues. Looked up from germline, CDR1 is MNHNS and CDR2 is SASEGT. The CDR3 coding sequence is TGTGCCAGCAGTGCCTTCCGGGACAGGGTAGGTGGCTACACCTTC. Translation gives CASSAFRDRVGGYTF.

V and J are TRBV6-5 and TRBJ2-7; D is possibly TRBD1 (6 bases). The CDR3 sequence is 14 residues long. Trimming cost V 8 bases and J 4 bases, with 18 bases left between them. In germline, CDR1 is MNHEY, CDR2 SVGAGI. CDR3 sequence reads: CASCCSDSPYEQYF. The DNA for the CDR3 is TGTGCCAGCTGCTGTTCGGACAGCCCATACGAGCAGTACTTC.

This rearrangement joins TRBV2 to TRBJ1-1, with TRBD1 identical over 9 bases. V shed 5 bases and J 6 bases; nucleotides not matched to a gene: 1. The CDR3 is made up of 12 amino acids. Per germline, CDR1 SNHLY and CDR2 FYNNEI. The CDR3 loop reads CASSWDRAEAFF. CDR3 DNA sequence: TGTGCCAGCAGTTGGGACAGGGCTGAAGCTTTCTTT.

The chain combines TRBV12-5 with TRBJ2-1; 9 positions match TRBD1. This CDR3 spans 15 amino acids. Germline trimming cut 5 bases from V and 2 bases from J; bases unmatched to any gene: 4. Germline CDR1 reads LGHNT; CDR2 reads FRNRAP. For the CDR3, the DNA is TGTGCTAGTGGTCTGGGACAGGGAACCTACAATGAGCAGTTCTTC. Amino acid sequence: CASGLGQGTYNEQFF.

V gene TRBV4-2 combines with J gene TRBJ2-7; maybe TRBD2 (6 bases). V dropped 0 bases and J dropped 0 bases, with 12 bases sitting between them. Germline V gene lookup returns CDR1 LGHNA and CDR2 YNFKEQ. There are 16 residues in the CDR3. Here the CDR3 DNA reads TGTGCCAGCAGCCAAGATGGGGCGGGGAGCTCCTACGAGCAGTACTTC. Translated: CASSQDGAGSSYEQYF.